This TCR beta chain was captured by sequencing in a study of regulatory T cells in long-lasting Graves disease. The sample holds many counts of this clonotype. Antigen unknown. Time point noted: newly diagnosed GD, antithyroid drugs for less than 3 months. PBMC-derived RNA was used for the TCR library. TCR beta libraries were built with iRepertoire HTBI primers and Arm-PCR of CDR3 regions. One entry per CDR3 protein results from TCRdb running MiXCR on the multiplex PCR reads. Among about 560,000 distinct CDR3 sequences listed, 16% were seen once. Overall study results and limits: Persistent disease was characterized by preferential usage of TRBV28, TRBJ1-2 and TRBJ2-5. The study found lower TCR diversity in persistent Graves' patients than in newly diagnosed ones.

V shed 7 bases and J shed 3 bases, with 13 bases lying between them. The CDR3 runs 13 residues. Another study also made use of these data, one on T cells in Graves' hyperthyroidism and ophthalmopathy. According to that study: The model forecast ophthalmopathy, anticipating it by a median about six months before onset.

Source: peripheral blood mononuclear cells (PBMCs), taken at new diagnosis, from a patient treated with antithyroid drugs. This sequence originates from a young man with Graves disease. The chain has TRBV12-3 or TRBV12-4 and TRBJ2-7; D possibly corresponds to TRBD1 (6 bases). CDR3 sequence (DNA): TGTGCCAGCACCGAGGACAGTCTCTACGAGCAGTACTTC. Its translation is CASTEDSLYEQYF.